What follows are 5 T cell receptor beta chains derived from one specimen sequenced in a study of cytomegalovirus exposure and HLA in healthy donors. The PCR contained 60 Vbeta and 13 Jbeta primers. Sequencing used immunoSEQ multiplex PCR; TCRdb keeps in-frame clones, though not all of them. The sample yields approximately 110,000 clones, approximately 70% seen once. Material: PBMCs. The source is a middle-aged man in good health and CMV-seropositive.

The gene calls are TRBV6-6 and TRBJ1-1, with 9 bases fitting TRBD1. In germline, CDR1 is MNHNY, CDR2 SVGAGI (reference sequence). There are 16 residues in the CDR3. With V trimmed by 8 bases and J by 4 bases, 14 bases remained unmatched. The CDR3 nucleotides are TGTGCCAGCTCCCCCGTTGGGACAGGGTGGACCACTGAAGCTTTCTTT. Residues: CASSPVGTGWTTEAFF.

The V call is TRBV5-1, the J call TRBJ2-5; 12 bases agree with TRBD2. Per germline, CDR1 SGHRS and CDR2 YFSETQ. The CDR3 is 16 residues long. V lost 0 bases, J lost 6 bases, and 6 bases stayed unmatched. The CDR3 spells CASSLGLAGDVKTQYF. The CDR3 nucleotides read TGCGCCAGCAGCTTGGGACTAGCGGGAGACGTAAAGACCCAGTACTTC.

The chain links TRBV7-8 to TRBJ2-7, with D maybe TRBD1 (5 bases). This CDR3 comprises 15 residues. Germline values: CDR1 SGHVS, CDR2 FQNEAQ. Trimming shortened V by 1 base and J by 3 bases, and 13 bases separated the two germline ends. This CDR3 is CASSLEAGPDYEQYF. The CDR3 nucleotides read TGTGCCAGCAGCTTAGAGGCAGGGCCAGACTACGAGCAGTACTTC.

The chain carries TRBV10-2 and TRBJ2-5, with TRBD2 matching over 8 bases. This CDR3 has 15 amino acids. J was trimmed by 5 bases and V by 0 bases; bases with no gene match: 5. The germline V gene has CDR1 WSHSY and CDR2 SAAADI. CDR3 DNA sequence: TGCGCCAGCAGTGAGTCGAGGCTAGCGGGTGAGACCCAGTACTTC. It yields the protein CASSESRLAGETQYF.

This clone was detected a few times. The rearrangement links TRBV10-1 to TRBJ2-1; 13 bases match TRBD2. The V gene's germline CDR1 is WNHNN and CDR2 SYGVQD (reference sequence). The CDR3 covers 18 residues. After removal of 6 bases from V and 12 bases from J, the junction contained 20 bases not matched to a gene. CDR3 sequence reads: CASSPLLAGGVEERGQFF. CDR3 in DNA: TGCGCCAGCAGCCCCCTACTAGCGGGAGGGGTCGAGGAGCGGGGGCAGTTCTTC.